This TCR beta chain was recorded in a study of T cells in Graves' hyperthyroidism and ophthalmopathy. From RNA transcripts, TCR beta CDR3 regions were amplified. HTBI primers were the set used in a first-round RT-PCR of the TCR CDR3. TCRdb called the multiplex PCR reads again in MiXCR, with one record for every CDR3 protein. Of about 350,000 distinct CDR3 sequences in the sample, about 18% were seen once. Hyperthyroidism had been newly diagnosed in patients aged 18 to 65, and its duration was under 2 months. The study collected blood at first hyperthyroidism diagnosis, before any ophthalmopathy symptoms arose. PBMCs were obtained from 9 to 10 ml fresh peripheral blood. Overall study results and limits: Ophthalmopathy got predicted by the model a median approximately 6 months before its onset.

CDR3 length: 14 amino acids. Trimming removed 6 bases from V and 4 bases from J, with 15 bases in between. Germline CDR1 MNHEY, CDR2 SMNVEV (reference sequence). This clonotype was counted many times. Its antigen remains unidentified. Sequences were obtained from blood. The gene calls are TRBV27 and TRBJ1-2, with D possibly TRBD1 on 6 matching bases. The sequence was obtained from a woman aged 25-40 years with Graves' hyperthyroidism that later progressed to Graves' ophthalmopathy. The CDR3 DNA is TGTGCCAGCAGCGGTGGACAGCCGACCTATGGCTACACCTTC. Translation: CASSGGQPTYGYTF.